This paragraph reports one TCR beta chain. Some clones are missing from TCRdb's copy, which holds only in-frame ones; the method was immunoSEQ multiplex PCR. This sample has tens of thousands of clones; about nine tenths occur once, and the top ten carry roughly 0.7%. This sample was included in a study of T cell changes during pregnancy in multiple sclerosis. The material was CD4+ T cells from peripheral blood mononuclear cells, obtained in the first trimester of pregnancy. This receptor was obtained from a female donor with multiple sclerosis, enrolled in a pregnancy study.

CDR3 coding DNA: TGTGCCAGCAGTTATCATATAGCGGTTTCCTACAATGAGCAGTTCTTC. It yields the protein CASSYHIAVSYNEQFF. The chain joins TRBV6-5 to TRBJ2-1, with D perhaps matching TRBD2 (6 bases). CDR3 length: 16 amino acids. The V and J ends lost 3 bases and 1 base respectively, with 13 bases between them. Germline lookup yields CDR1 MNHEY and CDR2 SVGAGI.